Here is one T cell receptor beta chain with its context. What antigen it recognizes has not been identified. Base qualities were left out, and no much larger clone turns up one base away. The entry originates in a study of shared clonotypes between healthy human individuals (dated by TCRdb to the early 2020s). For the wider study: The cohort comprised a couple of women and a few men aged 18 to 49 years. Per donor, three plates each were used for CD4 naive and CD4 memory, two for CD8 naive, and one for CD8 memory. Per donor, leukapheresis produced somewhere between about 0.9 and 10 billion PBMCs. Different laboratories and diverse techniques were used to prepare libraries and sequence TCR repertoires, to increase sequencing depth and limit assay-specific biases. To estimate repertoire size and how much clonotypes are shared between individuals, the study performed deep sequencing of blood TCR repertoires from about 5 healthy adults. What the work shows at the level of the full study, not this receptor alone: Compared with non-shared clonotypes, the clonotypes found in all four sorted-subset donors had higher generation probabilities. Based on pairwise subsampling, the degree of clonotype sharing among donors was expected to be affected by sequencing depth. Sampling was restricted to blood, and TCR repertoires in tissue are likely to differ from TCR repertoires in blood. Larger estimated clonotype richness was generally found for naive subsets than for memory subsets. About 5% of naive CD4, 3.5% of naive CD8, around 2.3% of memory CD4, and 0.35% to 0.4% of memory CD8 clonotypes were shared across several donors. Even with the large sequencing depth, rarefaction of the sorted-subset datasets indicated that sequencing was incomplete. The small number of donors limited the genetic and exposure-history diversity represented.

V is pared back by 1 base and J by 3 bases, with 7 bases lying between the germline termini. Reading the germline V gene (reference sequence) gives CDR1 LNHDA and CDR2 SQIVND. Measured from the cysteine to the phenylalanine, the CDR3 is 13 residues long. The retained sequence is limited to the CDR3, 39 bases, with the frame set at the first base. The donors were healthy, HIV-negative adults who had no recently reported acute infections or vaccinations. Every donor was a Caucasian adult living in Nashville, Tennessee, USA. CD8 memory samples consisted of magnetically selected CD45RO+ cells combined with CCR7-negative CD45RA+ effector memory (TemRA) cells. Blood was obtained by leukapheresis, after which PBMCs were separated by Ficoll-Histopaque density gradient centrifugation and cryopreserved in liquid nitrogen vapor phase. Purity and quantity of every magnetically sorted T cell population were checked by analytical flow cytometry. Genomic DNA was isolated from every sorted fraction and measured by UV absorbance on a Nanodrop 2000c.

Using the deep immunoSEQ assay, multiplex PCR amplified TCR CDR3 regions from genomic DNA. Extracted genomic DNA from each cell subset was spread evenly across all wells of several immunoSEQ 96-well plates, with each plate serving as a replicate. For sorted subsets, roughly 200 ng of genomic DNA, equivalent to 25,000 to 35,000 T cell genomes, went into each replicate PCR. Purified libraries were quantified with a Qubit 3.0 fluorometer, sized on a Bioanalyzer 2100, and re-quantified with the KAPA Library Quantification kit. Every immunoSEQ 96-well plate was sequenced on a separate single-read 150-cycle Illumina NextSeq 550 flow cell. Processing in the source paper ran as follows. The immunoSEQ output contained only junctional sequences without quality scores, so filtering could not match that applied to full-length reads. Sequences were annotated with PyIR, a Python wrapper for IgBLAST v1.9, and V/J genes and CDR3 were assigned using IMGT germline references. Reads with weak V/J assignments (E-value above 1e-6), missing CDR3, stop codons, out-of-frame junctions, or ambiguous translated residues were removed. V3J clonotypes were defined by identical inferred V gene, J gene, and CDR3 amino acid sequence. To compute the percentage overlap between repertoires, the number of shared unique clonotypes was divided by the size of the smaller repertoire. Repertoire richness was assessed with RTK rarefaction, the Chao1 estimator, and Recon v2.1 estimates of unobserved clonotypes. Generation probabilities were computed with OLGA for all TCRbeta clonotypes obtained by the gDNA method from several donors. The immuneACCESS repertoire file appears here via TCRdb, limited to in-frame rearrangements. These files lack a portion of the clones; in checked studies, under half of the deficit traces to unresolved V genes, and the cause of the others is not known. Clone size and the V and J calls come from that table; the DNA yielded D and trimming. For this sample the table gives about 120,000 clones, of which 55% to 70% were detected only once. The ten most abundant clones make up roughly a quarter of the sample.

The V gene is TRBV19 and the J gene is TRBJ2-7; confidence is insufficient to name the D gene. The sequenced material came from memory CD8+ T cells sorted from blood. Sample cell subset or site, as interpreted from the label and publication: CD45RO+ cells pooled with CCR7-negative TemRA cells. The receptor's source is a woman younger than 45 in good health. DNA sequence: TGTGCCAGTAGTATAGTTAAGGGCTACGAGCAGTACTTC. Translation gives CASSIVKGYEQYF.